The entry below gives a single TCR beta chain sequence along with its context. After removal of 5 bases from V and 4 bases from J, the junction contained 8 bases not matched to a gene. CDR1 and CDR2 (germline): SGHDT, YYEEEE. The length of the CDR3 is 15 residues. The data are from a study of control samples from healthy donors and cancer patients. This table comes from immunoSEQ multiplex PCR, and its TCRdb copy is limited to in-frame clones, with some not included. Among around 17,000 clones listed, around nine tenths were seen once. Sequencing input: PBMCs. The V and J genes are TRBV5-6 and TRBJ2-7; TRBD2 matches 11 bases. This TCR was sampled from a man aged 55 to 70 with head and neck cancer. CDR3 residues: CASSLDPSGGYEQYF. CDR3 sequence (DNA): TGTGCCAGCAGTCTTGACCCTAGCGGGGGGTACGAGCAGTACTTC.